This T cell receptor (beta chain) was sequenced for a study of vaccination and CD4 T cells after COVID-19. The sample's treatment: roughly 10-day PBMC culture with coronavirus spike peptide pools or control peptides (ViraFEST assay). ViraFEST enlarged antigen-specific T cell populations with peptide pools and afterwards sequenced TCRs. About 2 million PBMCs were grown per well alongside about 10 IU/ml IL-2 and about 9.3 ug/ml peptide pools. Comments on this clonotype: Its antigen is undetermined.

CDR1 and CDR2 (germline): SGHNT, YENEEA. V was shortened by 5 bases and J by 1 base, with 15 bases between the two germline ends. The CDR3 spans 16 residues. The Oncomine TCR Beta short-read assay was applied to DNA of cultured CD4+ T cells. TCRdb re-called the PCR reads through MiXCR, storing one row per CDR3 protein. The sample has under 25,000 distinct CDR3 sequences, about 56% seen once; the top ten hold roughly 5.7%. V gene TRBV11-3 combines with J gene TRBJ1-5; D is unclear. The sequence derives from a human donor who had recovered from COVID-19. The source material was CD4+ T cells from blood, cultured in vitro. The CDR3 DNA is TGTGCCAGCAGCCCCGCCCCTACTCGGAGCAATCAGCCCCAGCATTTT. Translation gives CASSPAPTRSNQPQHF.